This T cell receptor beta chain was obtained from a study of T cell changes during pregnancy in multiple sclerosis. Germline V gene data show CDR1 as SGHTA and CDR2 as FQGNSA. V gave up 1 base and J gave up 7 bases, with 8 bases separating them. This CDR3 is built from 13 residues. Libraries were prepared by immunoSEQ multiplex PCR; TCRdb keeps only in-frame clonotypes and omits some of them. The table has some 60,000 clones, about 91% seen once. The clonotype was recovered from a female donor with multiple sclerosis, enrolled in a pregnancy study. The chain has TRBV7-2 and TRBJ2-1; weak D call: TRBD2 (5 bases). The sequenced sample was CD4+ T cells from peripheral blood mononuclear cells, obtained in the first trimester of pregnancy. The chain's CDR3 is CASSLVGGNEQFF. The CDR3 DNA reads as TGTGCCAGCAGCTTAGTGGGCGGGAATGAGCAGTTCTTC.